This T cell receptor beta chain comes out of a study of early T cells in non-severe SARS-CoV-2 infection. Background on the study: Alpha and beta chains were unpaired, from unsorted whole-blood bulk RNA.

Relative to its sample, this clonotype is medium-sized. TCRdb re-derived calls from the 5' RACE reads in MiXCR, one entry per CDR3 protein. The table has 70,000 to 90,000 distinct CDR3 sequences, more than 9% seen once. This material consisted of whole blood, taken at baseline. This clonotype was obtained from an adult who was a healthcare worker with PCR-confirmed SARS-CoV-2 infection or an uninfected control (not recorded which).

The CDR3 is CSAMNTEAFF. Here the CDR3 DNA reads TGCAGCGCCATGAACACTGAAGCTTTCTTT. The rearrangement uses TRBV29-1 and TRBJ1-1; D is uncertain. CDR1 and CDR2 from the germline V gene are SQVTM and ANQGSEA. The germline V and J ends were trimmed by 7 bases and 0 bases, with 3 bases remaining between them. This CDR3 has 10 residues.